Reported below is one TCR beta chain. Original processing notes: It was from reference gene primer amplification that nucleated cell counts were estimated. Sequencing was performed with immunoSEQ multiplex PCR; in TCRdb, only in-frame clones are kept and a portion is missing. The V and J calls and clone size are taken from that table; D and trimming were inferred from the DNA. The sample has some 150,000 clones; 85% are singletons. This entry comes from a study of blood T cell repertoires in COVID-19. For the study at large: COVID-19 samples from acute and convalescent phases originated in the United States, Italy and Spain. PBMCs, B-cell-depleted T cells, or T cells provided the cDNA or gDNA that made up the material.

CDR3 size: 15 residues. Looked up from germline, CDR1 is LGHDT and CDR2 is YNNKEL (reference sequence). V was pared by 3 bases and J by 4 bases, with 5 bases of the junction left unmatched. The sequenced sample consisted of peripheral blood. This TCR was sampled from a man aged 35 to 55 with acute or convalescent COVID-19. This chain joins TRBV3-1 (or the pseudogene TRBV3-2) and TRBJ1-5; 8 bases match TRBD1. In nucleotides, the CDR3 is TGTGCCAGCAGCCAGAGGACAGGGAAGAATCAGCCCCAGCATTTT. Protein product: CASSQRTGKNQPQHF.